The clone carrying this T cell receptor (beta chain) showed up many times. Its antigen is not known. The CDR3 is 15 residues long. Germline CDR1 and CDR2: SGHVS and FQNEAQ. V lost 1 base and J 8 bases, leaving 12 bases between the germline ends. The data stem from a study of neurological immune-mediated disorders. Findings of the study overall: Multiple sclerosis was found to have the least TCR clonal expansion, below healthy controls, and HTLV-1-associated myelopathy the most.

Time point reported: longitudinal time-point 2. The unsorted libraries were prepared from 2 million PBMCs (stored at -80 C). The cDNA came from 5'RACE with 10-nucleotide random UMIs. TCRdb processed the 5' RACE reads anew with MiXCR; each CDR3 protein has one entry. The repertoire holds roughly 49,000 distinct CDR3 sequences, with about an eighth as singletons. The sequenced sample consisted of PBMCs. J is TRBJ1-6 and V is TRBV7-8; weak D call: TRBD1 (5 bases). The source is a male donor with HTLV-1-associated myelopathy (HAM/TSP). The CDR3 region is CASSLEGAGDSPLHF. In DNA, the CDR3 is TGTGCCAGCAGCTTAGAAGGGGCGGGGGATTCACCCCTCCACTTT.